The next 27 T cell receptor beta chains were all read from a single sample in a study of T cells in Graves' hyperthyroidism and ophthalmopathy. The source material, RNA transcripts, was used to amplify TCR beta CDR3 regions. HTBI primers were employed in a first-round RT-PCR of the TCR CDR3. TCRdb analysed the multiplex PCR reads with MiXCR anew, one entry per CDR3 protein. The sample comprises hundreds of thousands of distinct CDR3 sequences, about a sixth of which are singletons, and around 30% rests with the top ten. The sample consisted of blood. The receptors derive from a woman aged 18-29 years with Graves' ophthalmopathy.

This clonotype showed up many times. This sequence joins TRBV7-9 and TRBJ2-2; D is possibly TRBD1 (6 bases). V was cut by 5 bases and J by 8 bases, with 21 bases left in between. Germline V gene data show CDR1 as SEHNR and CDR2 as FQNEAQ (reference sequence). The CDR3 runs 16 residues. The chain's CDR3 is CASSRPTGLGQGELFF. The CDR3 nucleotides read TGTGCCAGCAGCCGGCCGACCGGACTGGGACAAGGGGAGCTGTTTTTT.

In the case of this clonotype: This may stem from a read error, because a much larger clone lies one nucleotide away. The chain joins TRBV9 to TRBJ2-5, with 14 bases lining up with TRBD2. Germline-derived CDR1 and CDR2 are SGDLS and YYNGEE. This CDR3 has 17 amino acids. V lost 3 bases and J lost 5; bases outside the gene matches: 9. CDR3 sequence: CASSAGGLAGVVETQYF. The CDR3 bases are TGTGCCAGCAGCGCAGGGGGACTAGCGGGGGTGGTGGAGACCCAGTACTTC. The variable domain in full, completed from reference TRBV9 and TRBJ2-5, reads DSGVTQTPKHLITATGQRVTLRCSPRSGDLSVYWYQQSLDQGLQFLIQYYNGEERAKGNILERFSAQQFPDLHSELNLSSLELGDSALYFCASSAGGLAGVVETQYFGPGTRLLVL.

This clonotype was seen at least ten times. This chain joins TRBV6-1 and TRBJ1-4; D may be TRBD1 (5 bases). The CDR3 contains 16 residues. With 6 bases removed from V and 5 bases from J, the gap between germline ends came to 19 bases. Looked up from germline, CDR1 is MNHNS and CDR2 is SASEGT. DNA of the CDR3: TGTGCCAGCAGCCCCGGGGGACTCCGATCGAATGAAAAACTGTTTTTT. The encoded protein is CASSPGGLRSNEKLFF.

Ten or more counts support this clonotype. The chain uses TRBV11-2 and TRBJ1-2, with D possibly being TRBD1 (5 bases). The length of the CDR3 is 14 residues. CDR1 is SGHAT, CDR2 FQNNGV, per germline. Between the trimmed V and J ends, which lost 2 bases and 2 bases, there was a span of 9 bases. DNA for the CDR3: TGTGCCAGCAGCTTAAACAGGTTGAACTATGGCTACACCTTC. This sequence encodes CASSLNRLNYGYTF.

This clonotype was observed a handful of times. This chain links TRBV5-6 with TRBJ1-6; 8 nucleotides match TRBD1. Germline V gene data show CDR1 as SGHDT and CDR2 as YYEEEE. This CDR3 has 14 residues. V trimming: 4 bases; J trimming: 8 bases; junction bases outside the gene matches: 5. CDR3 nucleotides: TGTGCCAGCAGCCAGGACAGGGATTATTCACCCCTCCACTTT. Residues: CASSQDRDYSPLHF. The full variable domain, rest sourced from reference TRBV5-6 and TRBJ1-6, is DAGVTQSPTHLIKTRGQQVTLRCSPKSGHDTVSWYQQALGQGPQFIFQYYEEEERQRGNFPDRFSGHQFPNYSSELNVNALLLGDSALYLCASSQDRDYSPLHFGNGTRLTVT.

This clonotype has ten or more counts. The chain links TRBV12-3 or TRBV12-4 to TRBJ1-1; D is perhaps TRBD1 (5 bases). This CDR3 region has 15 residues. Trimming cost V 0 bases and J 3 bases, with 11 bases left between them. The CDR3 is CASSLANRPDTEAFF. The CDR3, as DNA: TGTGCCAGCAGTTTAGCGAACAGGCCGGACACTGAAGCTTTCTTT.

V gene TRBV18 combines with J gene TRBJ2-7; D gene uncertain. From germline, CDR1 is KGHSH and CDR2 LQKENI. Trimming took off 3 bases at V and 0 bases at J, with 9 bases between the two ends. This CDR3 comprises 14 residues. CDR3 coding DNA: TGTGCCAGCTCACCCACATGGGTCTCCTACGAGCAGTACTTC. Its protein is CASSPTWVSYEQYF. The variable domain in full, completed from reference TRBV18 and TRBJ2-7, reads NAGVMQNPRHLVRRRGQEARLRCSPMKGHSHVYWYRQLPEEGLKFMVYLQKENIIDESGMPKERFSAEFPKEGPSILRIQQVVRGDSAAYFCASSPTWVSYEQYFGPGTRLTVT.

This clonotype occurred many times. The rearrangement links TRBV30 to TRBJ2-1; TRBD1 agrees at 7 bases. J gave up 12 bases and V 2 bases, and 7 bases lay outside the gene matches. CDR3 size: 12 residues. Germline values: CDR1 GTSNPN, CDR2 SVGIG (reference sequence). The CDR3 DNA reads TGTGCCTGGAGTCCAAGGGGGCGCGGGCAGTTCTTC. This sequence encodes CAWSPRGRGQFF.

The CDR3 bases are TGTGCCAGCCGAACAGGGAATCAGCCCCAGCATTTT. This encodes CASRTGNQPQHF. The chain carries TRBV28 and TRBJ1-5; perhaps TRBD1 as D (6 bases). V was cut by 8 bases and J by 4 bases, with 9 bases left in between. This CDR3 contains 12 residues. Germline V gene sequence: CDR1 MDHEN, CDR2 SYDVKM.

This clonotype was recorded at least ten times. The chain links TRBV29-1 to TRBJ2-1; 12 bases are shared with TRBD2. The V segment lost 5 bases and the J segment 6 bases; nucleotides outside the gene matches: 8. Germline CDR1 SQVTM, CDR2 ANQGSEA. This CDR3 spans 15 amino acids. For the CDR3, the DNA is TGCAGCGTTCCCCCGACTAGCGGGGGCCCCAATGAGCAGTTCTTC. Its translation is CSVPPTSGGPNEQFF.

The sample holds many counts of this clonotype. The J gene is TRBJ2-7, the V gene TRBV7-8; possibly TRBD2 for D (5 bases). The CDR3 spans 15 residues. The V end lost 2 bases, the J end lost 1 base, and 12 bases lay between the germline ends. The V gene's germline CDR1 is SGHVS and CDR2 FQNEAQ. The CDR3 coding sequence is TGTGCCAGCAGCTTAAGGAGGTTTCCATCCTACGAGCAGTACTTC. Residues: CASSLRRFPSYEQYF. Full variable domain (rest looked up from reference TRBV7-8 and TRBJ2-7): GAGVSQSPRYKVAKRGQDVALRCDPISGHVSLFWYQQALGQGPEFLTYFQNEAQLDKSGLPSDRFFAERPEGSVSTLKIQRTQQEDSAVYLCASSLRRFPSYEQYFGPGTRLTVT.

The J gene is TRBJ2-7, the V gene TRBV12-3 or TRBV12-4, with TRBD2 matching 7 bases. The J segment lost 2 bases and the V segment lost 8 bases, leaving 6 bases of the junction unmatched. The CDR3 totals 13 residues. The CDR3 DNA is TGTGCCAGCGGGGGGGGGTGCCCCTACGAGCAGTACTTC. Protein sequence: CASGGGCPYEQYF.

This clonotype was detected many times. CDR3 bases: TGTGCCAGTAGTATATTTCGGCATCAGCCCCAGCATTTT. Translating it yields CASSIFRHQPQHF. This chain connects TRBV19 to TRBJ1-5; D gene uncertain. This CDR3 contains 13 residues. V lost 2 bases to trimming and J lost 5 bases, with 7 bases between them. Germline V gene data show CDR1 as LNHDA and CDR2 as SQIVND (reference sequence).

This clonotype appeared a few times. J is TRBJ2-6 and V is TRBV20-1; D is uncertain. The germline V gene has CDR1 DFQATT and CDR2 SNEGSKA (reference sequence). V was cut by 6 bases and J by 1 base, with 10 bases left in between. The CDR3 totals 14 residues. Here the CDR3 DNA reads TGCAGTGCCCCCGAGGTTTCTGGGGCCAACGTCCTGACTTTC. Translation gives CSAPEVSGANVLTF.

In its sample, this clonotype was seen many times. The chain recombines TRBV2 with TRBJ1-6; the D gene is possibly TRBD1 (5 bases). Germline V gives CDR1 SNHLY, CDR2 FYNNEI. The CDR3 covers 13 residues. The V end was cut by 7 bases, the J end by 10 bases, with 14 bases between. In DNA form, the CDR3 reads TGTGCCAGCATTGGGACGGTCTACTCACCCCTCCACTTT. Its protein is CASIGTVYSPLHF. The variable domain in full, completed from reference TRBV2 and TRBJ1-6, reads EPEVTQTPSHQVTQMGQEVILRCVPISNHLYFYWYRQILGQKVEFLVSFYNNEISEKSEIFDDQFSVERPDGSNFTLKIRSTKLEDSAMYFCASIGTVYSPLHFGNGTRLTVT.

This clonotype was recorded a few times. This may stem from a read error, because a much larger clone lies one nucleotide away. Written as DNA, the CDR3 is TGTGCCAGCAGTTCCTCCGGGACAGGCCTCTATGAGCAGTTCTTC. This sequence encodes CASSSSGTGLYEQFF. V usage is TRBV28 and J usage is TRBJ2-1, with 8 bases fitting TRBD1. V was pared by 4 bases and J by 8 bases, with 10 bases of the junction left unmatched. The CDR3 spans 15 residues. CDR1 and CDR2 from the germline V gene are MDHEN and SYDVKM.

The gene calls are TRBV7-2 and TRBJ1-1; D is uncertain. The CDR3 totals 12 residues. Germline V lookup: CDR1 SGHTA, CDR2 FQGNSA. The V end lost 6 bases, the J end lost 11 bases, and 16 bases lay between the germline ends. This CDR3 is CASSRRRLGAFF. The CDR3 nucleotides read TGTGCCAGCAGTCGTCGGCGGTTGGGGGCTTTCTTT.

This clonotype was found many times. The rearrangement joins TRBV18 to TRBJ2-7; 10 bases map to TRBD2. Per the germline V gene, CDR1 is KGHSH and CDR2 is LQKENI. The CDR3 sequence is 14 residues long. After removal of 6 bases from V and 2 bases from J, the junction contained 4 bases not matched to a gene. The CDR3 here is CASSPSGSAYEQYF. As DNA, the CDR3 is TGTGCCAGCTCGCCTAGCGGGAGCGCCTACGAGCAGTACTTC.

This clonotype was seen at least ten times. The chain recombines TRBV20-1 with TRBJ1-1, with a weak D call TRBD1 (6 bases). Germline V gene sequence: CDR1 DFQATT, CDR2 SNEGSKA (reference sequence). V lost 3 bases to trimming and J lost 1 base, with 15 bases between them. The CDR3 consists of 15 residues. CDR3 bases: TGCAGTGCTAGGAGGACAGTATATTCGAACACTGAAGCTTTCTTT. It is translated as CSARRTVYSNTEAFF.

As for this clonotype: Given a much more abundant clone one base away, this may be a read error. The chain links TRBV19 to TRBJ2-1, with 13 nucleotides matching TRBD2. Germline trimming cut 5 bases from V and 0 bases from J; bases unmatched to any gene: 10. The CDR3 totals 19 residues. In germline, CDR1 is LNHDA, CDR2 SQIVND (reference sequence). The CDR3 coding sequence is TGTGCCAGTAGTTCCCGCTGGACTAGCGGGAGTAGCTCCTACAATGAGCAGTTCTTC. As protein: CASSSRWTSGSSSYNEQFF.

Many counts were recorded for this clonotype. This chain links TRBV3-1 with TRBJ1-5, with D hard to call. The CDR3 totals 16 residues. V lost 0 bases and J 6 bases, leaving 15 bases between the germline ends. CDR1 is LGHDT and CDR2 is YNNKEL in the germline V gene (reference sequence). The CDR3 DNA reads TGTGCCAGCAGCCAAGATTTGTCAGCCGGGCGTCAGCCCCAGCATTTT. Its translation is CASSQDLSAGRQPQHF.

The sample holds many counts of this clonotype. V is TRBV27 and J is TRBJ2-7, with 7 nucleotides matching TRBD1. Germline V gene lookup returns CDR1 MNHEY and CDR2 SMNVEV (reference sequence). V trimming: 5 bases; J trimming: 2 bases; junction bases outside the gene matches: 9. The CDR3 sequence is 15 residues long. The CDR3 here is CASSTPRDSTYEQYF. As DNA, the CDR3 is TGTGCCAGCAGTACACCCCGGGACAGCACCTACGAGCAGTACTTC.

This clonotype was observed many times. The chain is built from TRBV15 and TRBJ2-1, with 16 bases fitting TRBD2. CDR1 LNHNV and CDR2 YYDKDF come from the germline V gene (reference sequence). The CDR3 loop spans 19 amino acids. Trimming at V came to 3 bases and at J to 4 bases, leaving 9 bases not matched to a gene. The DNA for the CDR3 is TGTGCCACCAGCAGCCCTCCCGGGACTAGCGGGGGGGCTTACAATGAGCAGTTCTTC. Translating it yields CATSSPPGTSGGAYNEQFF.

This clonotype was counted ten times or more. The chain links TRBV4-3 to TRBJ1-1, with 11 bases matching TRBD1. J gave up 3 bases and V 3 bases, and 0 bases lay outside the gene matches. From germline, CDR1 is LGHNA and CDR2 YSLEER. The CDR3 runs to 14 residues. CDR3 loop: CASSQDRGHTEAFF. CDR3 in DNA: TGCGCCAGCAGCCAGGACAGGGGGCACACTGAAGCTTTCTTT.

Ten or more counts support this clonotype. The gene calls are TRBV30 and TRBJ2-2; 7 bases line up with TRBD1. Looked up from germline, CDR1 is GTSNPN and CDR2 is SVGIG (reference sequence). The V gene end was trimmed by 4 bases and the J gene end by 5 bases; junction bases not matched to a gene: 4. CDR3 size: 13 residues. The chain's CDR3 is CAWILRGTGELFF. DNA of the CDR3: TGTGCCTGGATACTCAGGGGGACCGGGGAGCTGTTTTTT.

This clonotype showed up many times. The chain recombines TRBV2 with TRBJ1-4; possible D gene TRBD1, 5 bases. The CDR3 spans 14 residues. Germline V gives CDR1 SNHLY, CDR2 FYNNEI. Trimming cost V 6 bases and J 8 bases, with 16 bases left between them. DNA for the CDR3: TGTGCCAGCAGCGGGCAGGGATTCGGGGAAAAACTGTTTTTT. Amino acid sequence: CASSGQGFGEKLFF.

This clonotype was counted a few times. The chain joins TRBV6-4 to TRBJ2-5; D is perhaps TRBD2 (5 bases). The germline V and J ends were trimmed by 8 bases and 4 bases, with 32 bases remaining between them. Germline values: CDR1 MRHNA, CDR2 SNTAGT. The CDR3 is made up of 19 amino acids. The CDR3 region has the DNA TGTGCCAGCGGGGAGACTAACCCCAGGAGTATGGTTTTTAGAGAGACCCAGTACTTC. Translated: CASGETNPRSMVFRETQYF.